A selection of T cell receptor beta chains follows, all from one sample in a study of human thymus T cells. Sequenced by immunoSEQ multiplex PCR; TCRdb stores in-frame clones only, minus some. Found here are under 150,000 clones, about 93% of them singletons; the top ten hold more than 0.02%. Sample: thymus tissue. The receptors were gathered from a boy under three years old with a congenital heart defect but otherwise immunologically healthy. The CDR3 runs from the conserved cysteine through the conserved F or W. Each record gives: CDR3 protein, CDR3 DNA, V gene, D gene, clone size, J gene. The D gene is left open where the match is weak. Clone size, where shown, is once, few, many, or a class for clones that have expanded.

CDR3: CASSQARDPKNTEAFF; DNA: TGCGCCAGCAGCCAAGCCCGGGACCCCAAGAACACTGAAGCTTTCTTT; V: TRBV4-3; D: NA; size: NA; J: TRBJ1-1
CDR3: CASGAVLGNSNQPQHF; DNA: TGTGCCAGCGGGGCTGTCCTCGGGAATAGCAATCAGCCCCAGCATTTT; V: TRBV2; D: NA; size: once; J: TRBJ1-5
CDR3: CASRTNSRGRGYTF; DNA: TGTGCCAGCAGAACCAACAGCCGGGGTAGAGGCTACACCTTC; V: TRBV12-1; D: NA; size: NA; J: TRBJ1-2
CDR3: CASSLLGGGRPYEQYF; DNA: TGTGCCAGCAGCCTATTAGGCGGGGGAAGGCCCTACGAGCAGTACTTC; V: TRBV7-8; D: TRBD2; size: NA; J: TRBJ2-7
CDR3: CASDTKRNTEAFF; DNA: TGTGCCAGCGACACAAAAAGGAACACTGAAGCTTTCTTT; V: TRBV28; D: NA; size: NA; J: TRBJ1-1
CDR3: CASSLTRAGGHLLTDTQYF; DNA: TGCGCCAGCAGCTTGACGAGAGCGGGGGGCCACCTCCTCACAGATACGCAGTATTTT; V: TRBV5-1; D: TRBD2; size: NA; J: TRBJ2-3
CDR3: CASSPVRGSGGNTIYF; DNA: TGTGCCAGCTCACCAGTCCGGGGCTCGGGGGGAAACACCATATATTTT; V: TRBV18; D: NA; size: NA; J: TRBJ1-3
CDR3: CASSSGQGYSPLHF; DNA: TGTGCCAGCAGTTCCGGACAGGGTTATTCACCCCTCCACTTT; V: TRBV6-5; D: TRBD1; size: NA; J: TRBJ1-6
CDR3: CASSIQGTGRYAEAFF; DNA: TGTGCCAGTAGTATTCAAGGGACAGGGAGGTATGCTGAAGCTTTCTTT; V: TRBV19; D: TRBD1; size: NA; J: TRBJ1-1
CDR3: CASSVTSGGAPDTQYF; DNA: TGTGCCAGCAGCGTTACTAGCGGGGGGGCCCCAGATACGCAGTATTTT; V: TRBV9; D: TRBD2; size: NA; J: TRBJ2-3
CDR3: CAISEQAVIHEQYF; DNA: TGTGCCATCAGTGAACAAGCGGTCATACACGAGCAGTACTTC; V: TRBV10-3; D: NA; size: NA; J: TRBJ2-7
CDR3: CASSVVPRQSPYEQYF; DNA: TGTGCCAGCAGCGTAGTCCCGAGACAGAGTCCCTACGAGCAGTACTTC; V: TRBV9; D: NA; size: NA; J: TRBJ2-7
CDR3: CASSEASGHGGNSPLHF; DNA: TGTGCCAGCAGTGAAGCATCAGGGCACGGTGGAAATTCACCCCTCCACTTT; V: TRBV6-1; D: NA; size: NA; J: TRBJ1-6
CDR3: CASSVGALSEQYF; DNA: TGTGCCAGCAGCGTAGGTGCCCTGTCCGAGCAGTACTTC; V: TRBV9; D: NA; size: NA; J: TRBJ2-7
CDR3: CASSPFRESSYNSPLHF; DNA: TGTGCCAGTAGCCCCTTCAGGGAAAGCTCCTATAATTCACCCCTCCACTTT; V: TRBV19; D: NA; size: NA; J: TRBJ1-6
CDR3: CASSLSGTGNQPQHF; DNA: TGTGCCAGCAGCCTCTCCGGGACAGGTAATCAGCCCCAGCATTTT; V: TRBV7-2; D: TRBD1; size: NA; J: TRBJ1-5
CDR3: CASRSQGVHYGYTF; DNA: TGTGCCAGCAGGTCTCAGGGGGTGCACTATGGCTACACCTTC; V: TRBV28; D: TRBD1; size: NA; J: TRBJ1-2
CDR3: CASSFSGLAGAPDNEQFF; DNA: TGTGCCAGCAGTTTTTCGGGCCTCGCGGGGGCCCCTGACAATGAGCAGTTCTTC; V: TRBV27; D: NA; size: NA; J: TRBJ2-1
CDR3: CASSSHMEVKDGYTF; DNA: TGTGCCAGCAGCTCACACATGGAAGTAAAGGATGGCTACACCTTC; V: TRBV7-9; D: NA; size: NA; J: TRBJ1-2